This TCR beta chain was sequenced in a study of blood T cell repertoires in COVID-19. As for the study in general: Sites across the United States, Italy and Spain contributed samples from acute and convalescent COVID-19. PBMCs, B-cell-depleted T cells, or T cells provided the cDNA or gDNA that made up the material.

Clinical history reported by participants formed the basis on which cohorts were assigned. The CDR3 has 12 amino acids. The J segment lost 6 bases and the V segment lost 6 bases, leaving 3 bases of the junction unmatched. Germline-derived CDR1 and CDR2 are MNHEY and SVGEGT. Per the original data handling: Nucleated cell counts were estimated from reference gene primer amplification. Only in-frame clones appear in the TCRdb table, and some are missing; sequencing was by immunoSEQ multiplex PCR. V, J and clone size derive from that table, while D and trimming were established from the DNA sequence. The sample includes approximately 250,000 clones, around 88% of them seen just once.

Source material: PBMCs or T cells enriched from blood (not recorded which). This TCR came from a woman between 35 and 50 years old with acute COVID-19. The chain carries TRBV6-2 or TRBV6-3 and TRBJ2-5; TRBD1 matches at 8 bases. The CDR3 is CASSPRGQTQYF. DNA of the CDR3: TGTGCCAGCAGCCCCAGGGGGCAGACCCAGTACTTC.